These 22 T cell receptor beta chains came from one sample sequenced in a study of cytomegalovirus exposure and HLA in healthy donors. Amplification used 60 Vbeta primers and 13 Jbeta primers. Clones were read by immunoSEQ multiplex PCR, and TCRdb kept only the in-frame ones, dropping some. The data contain fewer than 150,000 clones, 60% to 75% of them singletons. Sequencing used PBMCs. The receptors were gathered from a human donor in good health.

V and J are TRBV4-3 and TRBJ2-1; TRBD2 aligns across 10 bases. V was clipped by 4 bases and J by 4 bases; unmatched bases: 4. CDR1 is LGHNA and CDR2 is YSLEER in the germline V gene. The CDR3 sequence is 15 residues long. The CDR3 loop is CASSLGLALYNEQFF. In nucleotides, the CDR3 is TGCGCCAGCAGCCTGGGACTAGCGCTGTACAATGAGCAGTTCTTC.

About this clone: One end of the junction fails to match germline, which may point to a read error. V is TRBV6-5 and J is TRBJ2-5; 7 positions agree with TRBD1. CDR1 MNHEY and CDR2 SVGAGI come from the germline V gene. The CDR3 sequence is 14 residues long. The CDR3 DNA reads as TGTGCCAACAGTAGAGGGACAGTCCAAGAGACCCAGTACTTC. It specifies CANSRGTVQETQYF.

This clone was detected a few times. The rearrangement uses TRBV18 and TRBJ2-5; D unclear. CDR1 and CDR2 (germline): KGHSH, LQKENI. The CDR3 length is 13 residues. Trimming pared 4 bases from V and 2 bases from J, leaving 8 bases between. This CDR3 reads CASSLRGQETQYF. CDR3 coding DNA: TGTGCCAGCTCACTAAGAGGTCAAGAGACCCAGTACTTC.

The chain uses TRBV6-1 and TRBJ2-7; 9 positions agree with TRBD2. J was trimmed by 5 bases and V by 7 bases; bases with no gene match: 3. The germline gives CDR1 MNHNS, CDR2 SASEGT. The CDR3 is 12 residues long. CDR3: CASTKREDEQYF. CDR3 in DNA: TGTGCCAGCACGAAGCGGGAGGACGAGCAGTACTTC.

The chain is built from TRBV6-1 and TRBJ2-7; the D gene is possibly TRBD1 (6 bases). CDR1 and CDR2 from the germline V gene are MNHNS and SASEGT. This CDR3 is built from 11 residues. Deletions cut 9 bases from V and 12 bases from J, with 18 bases between. CDR3 DNA: TGTGCCAGTGAGGGGGACCGTTCCTTGTACTTC. Its translation: CASEGDRSLYF.

The J gene is TRBJ1-1, the V gene TRBV13; TRBD1 matches at 7 bases. Germline V gene lookup returns CDR1 PRHDT and CDR2 FYEKMQ (reference sequence). This CDR3 has 15 residues. The V segment lost 5 bases and the J segment 0 bases; nucleotides outside the gene matches: 6. The DNA of the CDR3 is TGTGCCAGCAGCACGGGACAGAGCATGAACACTGAAGCTTTCTTT. This encodes CASSTGQSMNTEAFF.

The chain links TRBV28 to TRBJ2-7; possibly TRBD1 for D (6 bases). The CDR3 covers 13 residues. V was cut by 3 bases and J by 4 bases, with 10 bases left in between. The germline V gene has CDR1 MDHEN and CDR2 SYDVKM. The CDR3 protein is CASSLQGQYEQYF. In nucleotides, the CDR3 is TGTGCCAGCAGTTTGCAGGGGCAGTACGAGCAGTACTTC.

The chain carries TRBV6-5 and TRBJ1-5; no clear D. This CDR3 spans 15 amino acids. V lost 4 bases, J lost 0 bases, and 10 bases lay in between. Germline V gene data show CDR1 as MNHEY and CDR2 as SVGAGI. As DNA, the CDR3 is TGTGCCAGCAGTTCACTTGGTGTTAGCAATCAGCCCCAGCATTTT. Amino acid sequence: CASSSLGVSNQPQHF.

This clone occurred a few times. The chain has TRBV5-1 and TRBJ2-7; D gene uncertain. The CDR3 contains 13 residues. Trimming cost V 4 bases and J 2 bases, with 10 bases left between them. Germline V gives CDR1 SGHRS, CDR2 YFSETQ. This CDR3 reads CASSDSRTYEQYF. As DNA, the CDR3 is TGCGCCAGCAGCGATTCTAGGACCTACGAGCAGTACTTC. Complete variable domain (other parts from reference TRBV5-1 and TRBJ2-7): KAGVTQTPRYLIKTRGQQVTLSCSPISGHRSVSWYQQTPGQGLQFLFEYFSETQRNKGNFPGRFSGRQFSNSRSEMNVSTLELGDSALYLCASSDSRTYEQYFGPGTRLTVT.

This clone was seen more than once but under ten times. The V gene is TRBV5-1, the J gene TRBJ2-3; 10 nucleotides line up with TRBD2. Per germline, CDR1 SGHRS and CDR2 YFSETQ. The CDR3 has 16 amino acids. With V trimmed by 3 bases and J by 0 bases, 4 bases remained unmatched. CDR3 DNA sequence: TGCGCCAGCAGCTCCGGACTAGCGGCTAGCACAGATACGCAGTATTTT. It specifies CASSSGLAASTDTQYF.

The gene calls are TRBV7-9 and TRBJ2-1, with TRBD2 matching over 13 bases. Germline V gives CDR1 SEHNR, CDR2 FQNEAQ (reference sequence). The CDR3 sequence is 16 residues long. With 4 bases clipped from V and 7 bases from J, the junction kept 7 bases outside the gene matches. The CDR3 loop is CASSSPGLAGMNEQFF. CDR3 DNA sequence: TGTGCCAGCAGCTCCCCGGGACTAGCGGGAATGAATGAGCAGTTCTTC. Full variable domain (outside the CDR3, taken from reference TRBV7-9 and TRBJ2-1): DTGVSQNPRHKITKRGQNVTFRCDPISEHNRLYWYRQTLGQGPEFLTYFQNEAQLEKSRLLSDRFSAERPKGSFSTLEIQRTEQGDSAMYLCASSSPGLAGMNEQFFGPGTRLTVL.

V usage is TRBV7-9 and J usage is TRBJ2-5, with D perhaps matching TRBD2 (6 bases). Germline lookup yields CDR1 SEHNR and CDR2 FQNEAQ (reference sequence). Trimming pared 8 bases from V and 1 base from J, leaving 14 bases between. This CDR3 region has 14 residues. In DNA form, the CDR3 reads TGTGCCAGCCTTGGTGGTAGCGGCCAAGAGACCCAGTACTTC. It codes for CASLGGSGQETQYF.

The chain's CDR3 is CASSPGTSGNSYEQYF. In nucleotides, the CDR3 is TGTGCCAGCTCACCAGGGACTAGCGGAAACTCCTACGAGCAGTACTTC. J is TRBJ2-7 and V is TRBV18; 11 bases are a match to TRBD2. CDR1 is KGHSH and CDR2 is LQKENI in the germline V gene. Trimming took 2 bases from V and 0 from J; bases not matched to a gene: 3. The CDR3 sequence is 16 residues long.

This rearrangement joins TRBV6-1 to TRBJ2-5; TRBD2 agrees at 9 bases. Matching the DNA end better, TRBJ2-7 makes the J call doubtful. Germline values: CDR1 MNHNS, CDR2 SASEGT. The CDR3 length is 14 residues. The CDR3 loop reads CASKGLASAYEQYF. Written as DNA, the CDR3 is TGTGCCAGCAAAGGACTAGCGTCTGCCTACGAGCAGTACTTC.

The sample holds a few counts of this clone. This chain links TRBV28 with TRBJ1-1; TRBD1 might be the D (6 bases). The V end lost 6 bases, the J end lost 0 bases, and 14 bases lay between the germline ends. The V gene's germline CDR1 is MDHEN and CDR2 SYDVKM. The CDR3 loop spans 15 amino acids. The CDR3, as DNA: TGTGCCAGCAGCCGATCAGGGGCCCTGAACACTGAAGCTTTCTTT. This encodes CASSRSGALNTEAFF.

This clone has only a few counts. This chain uses TRBV5-1 with TRBJ1-1; TRBD1 is a possible D gene (6 bases). The ends were cut back, 4 bases at V and 10 bases at J, with 14 bases in the middle. Germline V CDR1 and CDR2: SGHRS, YFSETQ. The CDR3 has 12 residues. The CDR3, as DNA: TGCGCCAGCAGCAGAGAGGGGGTTGGAGCTTTCTTT. Amino acid sequence: CASSREGVGAFF.

The chain couples TRBV5-1 to TRBJ2-3, with TRBD1 matching over 7 bases. With V trimmed by 3 bases and J by 3 bases, 10 bases remained unmatched. This CDR3 is 16 amino acids long. Germline CDR1 and CDR2: SGHRS and YFSETQ. The CDR3 is CASSWPRQGVTDTQYF. DNA of the CDR3: TGCGCCAGCAGCTGGCCCCGACAGGGCGTAACAGATACGCAGTATTTT.

This chain joins TRBV27 and TRBJ1-1; 9 nucleotides agree with TRBD1. Trimming removed 5 bases from V and 1 base from J; junction bases left unmatched: 5. This CDR3 has 15 amino acids. The germline V gene has CDR1 MNHEY and CDR2 SMNVEV (reference sequence). The CDR3 here is CASSLRGQGNTEAFF. The CDR3 nucleotides are TGTGCCAGCAGTCTACGGGGACAGGGGAACACTGAAGCTTTCTTT.

The V and J genes are TRBV7-3 and TRBJ2-1; D gene unclear. Germline CDR1 reads SGHTA; CDR2 reads FQGTGA. This CDR3 has 15 amino acids. The V end lost 5 bases, the J end lost 0 bases, and 11 bases lay between the germline ends. The CDR3 sequence is CASSPQVGSYNEQFF. CDR3 nucleotides: TGTGCCAGCAGCCCTCAGGTAGGCTCCTACAATGAGCAGTTCTTC.

The V call is TRBV7-9, the J call TRBJ2-1; D may be TRBD2 (6 bases). Trimming cost V 5 bases and J 0 bases, with 14 bases left between them. Germline values: CDR1 SEHNR, CDR2 FQNEAQ (reference sequence). This CDR3 is 16 amino acids long. This CDR3 is CASSPGLTSSYNEQFF. The CDR3 bases are TGTGCCAGCAGCCCAGGACTAACTAGCTCCTACAATGAGCAGTTCTTC.

The chain combines TRBV5-6 with TRBJ1-5; D is unresolved. V gave up 0 bases and J gave up 0 bases, with 7 bases separating them. The CDR3 is made up of 15 amino acids. Germline-derived CDR1 and CDR2 are SGHDT and YYEEEE. The CDR3, as DNA: TGTGCCAGCAGCTTGGGAGGCACTAGCAATCAGCCCCAGCATTTT. Translated: CASSLGGTSNQPQHF.

The chain employs TRBV6-4 and TRBJ1-6, with D unresolved. This CDR3 spans 13 amino acids. With 4 bases removed from V and 8 bases from J, the gap between germline ends came to 9 bases. Germline lookup yields CDR1 MRHNA and CDR2 SNTAGT. The CDR3: CASSVRRDSPLHF. CDR3 DNA sequence: TGTGCCAGCAGTGTTAGGAGGGATTCACCCCTCCACTTT.